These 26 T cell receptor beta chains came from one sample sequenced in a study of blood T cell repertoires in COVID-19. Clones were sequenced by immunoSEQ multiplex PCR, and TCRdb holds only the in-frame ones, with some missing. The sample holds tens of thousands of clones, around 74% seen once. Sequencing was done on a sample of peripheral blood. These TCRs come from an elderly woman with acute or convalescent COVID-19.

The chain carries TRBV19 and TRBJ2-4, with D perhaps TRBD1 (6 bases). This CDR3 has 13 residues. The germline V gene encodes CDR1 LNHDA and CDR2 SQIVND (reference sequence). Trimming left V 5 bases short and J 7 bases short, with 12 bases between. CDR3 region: CASSRPQGNIQYF. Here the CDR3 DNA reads TGTGCCAGTAGTCGCCCCCAGGGGAACATTCAGTACTTC.

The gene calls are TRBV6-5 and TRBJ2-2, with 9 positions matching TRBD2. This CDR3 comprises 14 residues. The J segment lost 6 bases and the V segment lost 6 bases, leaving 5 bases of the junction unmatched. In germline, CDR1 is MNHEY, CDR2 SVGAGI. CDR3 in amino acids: CASRAGGGSGELFF. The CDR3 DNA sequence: TGTGCCAGCAGAGCGGGAGGAGGTTCCGGGGAGCTGTTTTTT.

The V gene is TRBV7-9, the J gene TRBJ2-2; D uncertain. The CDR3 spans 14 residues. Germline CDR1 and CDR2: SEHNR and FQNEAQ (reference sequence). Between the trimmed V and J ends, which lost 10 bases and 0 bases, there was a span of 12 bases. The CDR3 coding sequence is TGTGCCATAACCCGGCAGGCGAACACCGGGGAGCTGTTTTTT. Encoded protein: CAITRQANTGELFF.

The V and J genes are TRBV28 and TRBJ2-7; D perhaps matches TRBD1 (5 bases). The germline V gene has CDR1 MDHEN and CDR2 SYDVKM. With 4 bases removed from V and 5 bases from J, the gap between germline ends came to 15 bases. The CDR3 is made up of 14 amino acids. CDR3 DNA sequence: TGTGCCAGCAGTTCCTGGGGCAGGGCCCACGAGCAGTACTTC. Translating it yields CASSSWGRAHEQYF.

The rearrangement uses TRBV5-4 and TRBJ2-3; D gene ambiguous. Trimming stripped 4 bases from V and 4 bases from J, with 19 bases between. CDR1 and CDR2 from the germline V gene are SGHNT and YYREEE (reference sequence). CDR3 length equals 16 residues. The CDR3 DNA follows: TGTGCCAGCAGCCGCCCGCGGAATCCCAGTCCAGATACGCAGTATTTT. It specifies CASSRPRNPSPDTQYF.

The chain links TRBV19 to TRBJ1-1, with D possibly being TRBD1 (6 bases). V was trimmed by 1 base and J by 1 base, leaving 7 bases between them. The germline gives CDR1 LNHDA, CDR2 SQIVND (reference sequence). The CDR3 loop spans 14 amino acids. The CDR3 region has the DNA TGTGCCAGTAGTATAGGAGGGGGGAACACTGAAGCTTTCTTT. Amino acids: CASSIGGGNTEAFF. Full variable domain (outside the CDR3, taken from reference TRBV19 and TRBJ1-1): DGGITQSPKYLFRKEGQNVTLSCEQNLNHDAMYWYRQDPGQGLRLIYYSQIVNDFQKGDIAEGYSVSREKKESFPLTVTSAQKNPTAFYLCASSIGGGNTEAFFGQGTRLTVV.

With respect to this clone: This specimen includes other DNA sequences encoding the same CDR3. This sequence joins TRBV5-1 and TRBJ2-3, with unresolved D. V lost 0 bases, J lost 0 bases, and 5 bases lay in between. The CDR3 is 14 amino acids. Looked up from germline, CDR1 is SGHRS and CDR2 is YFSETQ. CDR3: CASSLGQSTDTQYF. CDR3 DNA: TGCGCCAGCAGCTTGGGCCAGAGCACAGATACGCAGTATTTT.

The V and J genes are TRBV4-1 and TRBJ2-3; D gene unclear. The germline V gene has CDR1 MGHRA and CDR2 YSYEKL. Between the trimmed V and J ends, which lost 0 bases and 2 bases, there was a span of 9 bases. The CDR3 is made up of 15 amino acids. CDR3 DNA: TGCGCCAGCAGCCAAGATGGGCCAATCACAGATACGCAGTATTTT. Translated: CASSQDGPITDTQYF.

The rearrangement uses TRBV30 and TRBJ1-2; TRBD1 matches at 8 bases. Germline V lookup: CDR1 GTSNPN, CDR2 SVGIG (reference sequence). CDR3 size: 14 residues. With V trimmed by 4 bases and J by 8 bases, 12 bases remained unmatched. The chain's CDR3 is CAWKVPGRGHGYTF. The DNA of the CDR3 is TGTGCCTGGAAGGTACCTGGCAGGGGGCACGGCTACACCTTC.

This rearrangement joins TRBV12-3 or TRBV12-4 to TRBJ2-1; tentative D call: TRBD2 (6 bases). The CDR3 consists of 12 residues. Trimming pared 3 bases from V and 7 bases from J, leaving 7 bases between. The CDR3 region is CASSLAGNEQFF. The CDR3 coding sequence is TGTGCCAGCAGTTTGGCGGGAAATGAGCAGTTCTTC.

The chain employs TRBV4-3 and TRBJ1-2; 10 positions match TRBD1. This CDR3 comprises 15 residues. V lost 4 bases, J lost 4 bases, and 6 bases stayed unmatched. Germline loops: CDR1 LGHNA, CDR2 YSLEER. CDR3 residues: CASSLGTGDSYGYTF. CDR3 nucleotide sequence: TGCGCCAGCAGCCTAGGGACAGGGGACAGCTATGGCTACACCTTC.

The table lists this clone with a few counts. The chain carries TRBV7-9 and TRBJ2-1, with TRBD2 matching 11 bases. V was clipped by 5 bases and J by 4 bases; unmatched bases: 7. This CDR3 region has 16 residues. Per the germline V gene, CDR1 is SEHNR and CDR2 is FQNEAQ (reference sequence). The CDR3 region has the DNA TGTGCCAGCAGCACGGAAGGGACTAGCGGTTACAATGAGCAGTTCTTC. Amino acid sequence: CASSTEGTSGYNEQFF.

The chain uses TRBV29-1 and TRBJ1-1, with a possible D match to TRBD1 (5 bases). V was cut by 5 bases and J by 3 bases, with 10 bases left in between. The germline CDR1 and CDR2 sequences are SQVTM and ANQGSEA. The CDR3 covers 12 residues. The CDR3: CSVRRGDTEAFF. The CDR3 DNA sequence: TGCAGCGTTAGGAGGGGAGACACTGAAGCTTTCTTT.

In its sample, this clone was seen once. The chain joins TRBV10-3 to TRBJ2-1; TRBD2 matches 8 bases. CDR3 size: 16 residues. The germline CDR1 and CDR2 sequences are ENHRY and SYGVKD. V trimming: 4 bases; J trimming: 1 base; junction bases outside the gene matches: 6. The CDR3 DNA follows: TGTGCCATCAGTGGTACTAGCGGAGCTTCCTACAATGAGCAGTTCTTC. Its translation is CAISGTSGASYNEQFF.

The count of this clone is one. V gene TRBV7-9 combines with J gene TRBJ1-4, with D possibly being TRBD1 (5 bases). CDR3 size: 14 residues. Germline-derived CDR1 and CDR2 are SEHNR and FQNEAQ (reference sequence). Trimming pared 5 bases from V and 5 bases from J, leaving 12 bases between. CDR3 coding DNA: TGTGCCAGCAGCCTCAGACAGCAAAATGAAAAACTGTTTTTT. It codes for CASSLRQQNEKLFF.

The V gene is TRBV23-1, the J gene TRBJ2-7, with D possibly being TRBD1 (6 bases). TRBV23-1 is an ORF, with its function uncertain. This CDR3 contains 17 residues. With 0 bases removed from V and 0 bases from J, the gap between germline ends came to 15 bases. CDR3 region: CASSQSIQGTTSYEQYF. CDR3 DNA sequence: TGCGCCAGCAGTCAATCGATTCAGGGGACGACCTCCTACGAGCAGTACTTC.

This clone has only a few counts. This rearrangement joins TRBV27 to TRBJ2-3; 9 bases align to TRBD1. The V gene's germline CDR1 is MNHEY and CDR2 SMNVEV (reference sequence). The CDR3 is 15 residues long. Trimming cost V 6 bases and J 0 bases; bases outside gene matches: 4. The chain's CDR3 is CASSSGTGSTDTQYF. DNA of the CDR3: TGTGCCAGCAGCAGCGGGACAGGGAGCACAGATACGCAGTATTTT.

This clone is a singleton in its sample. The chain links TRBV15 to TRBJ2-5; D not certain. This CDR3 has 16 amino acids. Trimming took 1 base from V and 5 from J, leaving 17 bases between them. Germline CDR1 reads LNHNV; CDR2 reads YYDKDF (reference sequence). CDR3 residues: CATSRGRLQRRETQYF. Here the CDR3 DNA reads TGTGCCACCAGCAGAGGACGACTTCAGAGGCGGGAGACCCAGTACTTC.

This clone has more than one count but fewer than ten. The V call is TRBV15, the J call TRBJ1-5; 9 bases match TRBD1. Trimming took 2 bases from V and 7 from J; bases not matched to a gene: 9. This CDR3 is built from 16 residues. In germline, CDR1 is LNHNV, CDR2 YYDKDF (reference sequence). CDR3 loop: CATSRYTGGTGQPQHF. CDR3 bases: TGTGCCACCAGCAGATATACAGGGGGCACAGGACAGCCCCAGCATTTT.

The CDR3, as DNA: TGTGCCAGCATTGGACACCCACTTTCCTACGAGCAGTACTTC. It yields the protein CASIGHPLSYEQYF. The chain recombines TRBV25-1 with TRBJ2-7, with a tentative D call TRBD1 (5 bases). The CDR3 is made up of 14 amino acids. Germline loops: CDR1 MGHDK, CDR2 SYGVNS. Trimming left V 7 bases short and J 1 base short, with 14 bases between.

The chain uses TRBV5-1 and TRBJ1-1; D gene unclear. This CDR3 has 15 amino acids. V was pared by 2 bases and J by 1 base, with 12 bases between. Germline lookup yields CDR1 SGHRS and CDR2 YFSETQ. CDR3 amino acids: CASSLIGRPNTEAFF. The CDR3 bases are TGCGCCAGCAGCTTAATAGGGAGACCGAACACTGAAGCTTTCTTT.

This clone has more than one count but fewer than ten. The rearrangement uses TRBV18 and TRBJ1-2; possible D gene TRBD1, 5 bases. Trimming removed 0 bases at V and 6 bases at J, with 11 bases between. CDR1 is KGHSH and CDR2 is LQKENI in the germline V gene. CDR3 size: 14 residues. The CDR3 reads CASSPPSGYHGYTF. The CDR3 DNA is TGTGCCAGCTCACCACCCTCAGGGTACCATGGCTACACCTTC.

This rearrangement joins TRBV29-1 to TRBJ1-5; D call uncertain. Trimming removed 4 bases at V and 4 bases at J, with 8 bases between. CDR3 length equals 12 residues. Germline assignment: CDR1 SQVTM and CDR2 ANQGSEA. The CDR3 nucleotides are TGCAGCGTTGTTAACGGGAATCAGCCCCAGCATTTT. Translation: CSVVNGNQPQHF.

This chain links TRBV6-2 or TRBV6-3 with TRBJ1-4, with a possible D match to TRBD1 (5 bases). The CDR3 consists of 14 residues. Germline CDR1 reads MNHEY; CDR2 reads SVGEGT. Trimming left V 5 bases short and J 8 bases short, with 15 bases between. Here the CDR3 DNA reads TGTGCCAGCAGTACCGGACTAACAGGAGAAAAACTGTTTTTT. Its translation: CASSTGLTGEKLFF.

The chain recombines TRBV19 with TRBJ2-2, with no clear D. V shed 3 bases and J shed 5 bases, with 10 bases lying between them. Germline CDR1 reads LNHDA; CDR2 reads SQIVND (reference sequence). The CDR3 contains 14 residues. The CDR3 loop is CASSMLSKTGELFF. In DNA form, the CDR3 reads TGTGCCAGTAGTATGCTAAGTAAAACCGGGGAGCTGTTTTTT.

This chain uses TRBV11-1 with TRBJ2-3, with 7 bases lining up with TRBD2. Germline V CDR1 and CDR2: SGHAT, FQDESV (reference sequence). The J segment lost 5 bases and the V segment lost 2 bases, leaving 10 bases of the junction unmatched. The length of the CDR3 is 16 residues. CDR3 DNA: TGTGCCAGCAGCTTATCGATCTCGGGGGGTCAAGATACGCAGTATTTT. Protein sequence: CASSLSISGGQDTQYF.